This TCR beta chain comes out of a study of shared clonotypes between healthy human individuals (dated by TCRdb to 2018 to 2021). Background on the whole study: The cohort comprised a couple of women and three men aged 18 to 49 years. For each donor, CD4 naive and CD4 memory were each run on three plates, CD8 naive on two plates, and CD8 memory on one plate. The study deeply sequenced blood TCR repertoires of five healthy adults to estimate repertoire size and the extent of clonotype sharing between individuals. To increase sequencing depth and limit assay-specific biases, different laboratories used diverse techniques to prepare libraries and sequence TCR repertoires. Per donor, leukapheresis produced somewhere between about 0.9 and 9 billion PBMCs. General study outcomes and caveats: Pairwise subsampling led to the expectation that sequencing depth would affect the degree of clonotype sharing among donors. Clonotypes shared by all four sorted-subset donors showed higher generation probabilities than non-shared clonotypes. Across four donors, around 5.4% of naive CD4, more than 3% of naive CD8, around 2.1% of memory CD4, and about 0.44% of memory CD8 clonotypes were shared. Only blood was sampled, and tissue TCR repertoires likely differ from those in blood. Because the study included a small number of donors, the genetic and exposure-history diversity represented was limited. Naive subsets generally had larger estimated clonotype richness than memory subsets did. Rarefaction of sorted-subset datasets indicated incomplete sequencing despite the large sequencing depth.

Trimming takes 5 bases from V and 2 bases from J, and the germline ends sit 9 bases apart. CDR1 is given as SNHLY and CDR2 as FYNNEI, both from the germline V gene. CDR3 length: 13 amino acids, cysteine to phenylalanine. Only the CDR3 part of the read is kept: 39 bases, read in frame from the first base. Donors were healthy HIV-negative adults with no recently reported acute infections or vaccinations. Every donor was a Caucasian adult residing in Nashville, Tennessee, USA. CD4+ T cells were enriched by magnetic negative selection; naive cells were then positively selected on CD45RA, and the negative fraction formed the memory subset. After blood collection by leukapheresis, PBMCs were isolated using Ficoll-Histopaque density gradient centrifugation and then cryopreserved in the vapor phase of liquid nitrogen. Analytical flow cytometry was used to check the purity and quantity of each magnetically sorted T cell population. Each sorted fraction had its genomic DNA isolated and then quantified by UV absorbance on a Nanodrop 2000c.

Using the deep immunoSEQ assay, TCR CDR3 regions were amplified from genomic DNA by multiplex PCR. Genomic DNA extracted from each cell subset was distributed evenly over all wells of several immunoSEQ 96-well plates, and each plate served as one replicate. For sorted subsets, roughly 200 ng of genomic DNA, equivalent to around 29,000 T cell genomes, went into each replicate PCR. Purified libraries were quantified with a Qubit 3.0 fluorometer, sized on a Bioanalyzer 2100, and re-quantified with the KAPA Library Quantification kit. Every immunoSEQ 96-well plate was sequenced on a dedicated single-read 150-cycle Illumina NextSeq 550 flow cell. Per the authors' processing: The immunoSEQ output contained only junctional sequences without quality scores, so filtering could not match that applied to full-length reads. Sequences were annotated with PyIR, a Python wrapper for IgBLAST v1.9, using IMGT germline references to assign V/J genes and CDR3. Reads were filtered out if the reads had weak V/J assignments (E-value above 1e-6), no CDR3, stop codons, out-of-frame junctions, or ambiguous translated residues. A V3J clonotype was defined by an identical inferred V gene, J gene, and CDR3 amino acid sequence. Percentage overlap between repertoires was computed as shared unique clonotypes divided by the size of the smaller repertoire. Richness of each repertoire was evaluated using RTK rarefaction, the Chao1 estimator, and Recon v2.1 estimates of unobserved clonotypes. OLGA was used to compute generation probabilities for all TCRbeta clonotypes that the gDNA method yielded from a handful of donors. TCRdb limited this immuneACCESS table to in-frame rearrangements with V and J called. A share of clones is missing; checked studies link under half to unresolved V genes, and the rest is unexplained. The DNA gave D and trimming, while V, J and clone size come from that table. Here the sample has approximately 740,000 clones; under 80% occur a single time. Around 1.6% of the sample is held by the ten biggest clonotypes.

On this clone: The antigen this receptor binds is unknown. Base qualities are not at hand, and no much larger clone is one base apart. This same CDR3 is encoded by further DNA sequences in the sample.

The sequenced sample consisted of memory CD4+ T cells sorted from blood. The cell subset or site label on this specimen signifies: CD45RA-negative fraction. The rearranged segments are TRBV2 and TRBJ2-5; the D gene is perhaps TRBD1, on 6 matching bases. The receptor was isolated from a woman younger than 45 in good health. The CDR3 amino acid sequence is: CASSRDRQETQYF. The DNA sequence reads TGTGCCAGCAGTCGCGACAGGCAAGAGACCCAGTACTTC.